The TCR beta chain under discussion was sequenced for a study of T cells expressing NK-cell markers (dated by TCRdb to about 2020). About the study as a whole: In sorted CD3+CD56+NKG2C+, CD3+CD56+NKG2C- and CD3+CD56-NKG2C+ T-cell subsets from eight donors, TCR beta-chain repertoires were profiled. Sequencing of the libraries produced 2 x 150 bp reads on Illumina HiSeq 2000/2500, MiSeq or NextSeq. Seven of the eight sequenced donors were HCMV-seropositive and one was HCMV-seronegative. The study sequenced eight donors, all healthy volunteers chosen at random: three men and five women.

On the study overall, not on this receptor specifically: Those dominant clonotypes were again the most abundant among CD3+CD56-NKG2C+ cells in four donors, at 28.3-60.1%. In 5 to 7 donors, the dominant CD3+CD56+NKG2C+ clonotypes were found to rank among the top 10 CD8+ clonotypes and to make up about 1.0-8% of CD8+ T cells. It remained unclear whether the expanded NKG2C-expressing T cell clones were specific for HCMV antigens.

On this clonotype: The antigen it recognizes is unknown.

To determine HCMV serostatus, a commercial ELISA kit was used to detect HCMV-specific IgG in serum. Ficoll density gradient centrifugation was used to isolate peripheral blood mononuclear cells from blood. Taken from the germline V gene, the CDR1 and CDR2 loops are SQVTM and ANQGSEA. Reading from cysteine to phenylalanine, the CDR3 counts 14 amino acids. There is no recorded DNA. TCRdb records Illumina HiSeq 2000 as the sequencer. The TCR beta cDNA libraries were made using 5'RACE template switching, a step that added both a universal primer site and unique molecular identifiers. Priming for cDNA synthesis came from the TCR beta constant segment, and two successive PCR amplification steps followed. The published analysis was carried out like this. Reads were demultiplexed and grouped by UMI with MIGEC, and clonotypes were assembled and quantified with MiTCR. To exclude erroneous sequences, only TCR cDNA sequences supported by at least two reads were retained. Downstream repertoire analysis used the tcR package, and clonotypes were matched across fractions by CDR3 nucleotide sequence plus V segment. VDJmatch was used to annotate antigen specificity against VDJdb, with one amino acid substitution in CDR3 permitted. After TCRdb reprocessed the reads, each CDR3 protein sequence was kept as one row, without DNA. The V and J calls and clone size are TCRdb's, not the authors'. This sample's table has entries for roughly 180,000 distinct CDR3 sequences. 15% to 20% of the sample belongs to the ten largest clones.

The TCR originated in a woman aged 18 to 75 in good health. The V gene is TRBV29-1 and the J gene is TRBJ2-2; no DNA is available, so the TRBD2 call from TCRdb remains unchecked. Material: blood T cells: a sorted CD56 or NKG2C T cell subset, CD4+ or CD8+ T cells, or bulk PBMC T cells (not recorded which). CDR3 protein: CSVGSGSGTGELFF.